This T cell receptor beta chain was captured by sequencing in a study of cytomegalovirus exposure and HLA in healthy donors. This CDR3 is built from 12 residues. CDR1 and CDR2 (germline): SGDLS, YYNGEE. Trimming took 0 bases from V and 5 from J, leaving 2 bases between them. PCR employed 60 Vbeta and 13 Jbeta primers. Source study methods: Later, 65 million to 85 million unique TCR beta chains were counted in an analysis, and roughly 11 million of them were shared. Here immunoSEQ multiplex PCR was the method, and the copy in TCRdb shows in-frame clones only, minus some. From that table come the V and J calls and clone size; the DNA was used to work out D and trimming. This table has about 160,000 clones, 84% appearing once.

The sequence derives from a man between 18 and 35 years old in good health and CMV-seronegative. This chain connects TRBV9 to TRBJ2-2; D ambiguous. The sample consisted of PBMCs. For the CDR3, the DNA is TGTGCCAGCAGCGTAGCTACCGGGGAGCTGTTTTTT. This encodes CASSVATGELFF. Filled out from reference TRBV9 and TRBJ2-2, the complete variable domain reads DSGVTQTPKHLITATGQRVTLRCSPRSGDLSVYWYQQSLDQGLQFLIQYYNGEERAKGNILERFSAQQFPDLHSELNLSSLELGDSALYFCASSVATGELFFGEGSRLTVL.